This TCR beta chain was obtained from a study of shared clonotypes between healthy human individuals. Deletions cut 8 bases from V and 3 bases from J, with 13 bases between. Per the germline V gene, CDR1 is WSHSY and CDR2 is SAAADI. This CDR3 is 13 amino acids long. Donors comprised only Caucasian adults living in Nashville, Tennessee. Splitting the CD4+ cells yielded a CD45RA+ naive subset and a CD45RA-negative memory subset. Method: immunoSEQ multiplex PCR; TCRdb's copy keeps in-frame clones and lacks some. The repertoire holds around 1 million clones, with more than 75% as singletons. The sequence came from a man aged 18 to 29 in good health. Source material: memory CD4+ T cells sorted from blood. Subset indicated: CD45RA-negative fraction. This chain links TRBV10-2 with TRBJ2-5; a possible D gene is TRBD1 (6 bases). Here the CDR3 reads CASQWAGEETQYF. For the CDR3, the DNA is TGCGCCAGCCAATGGGCAGGGGAAGAGACCCAGTACTTC.